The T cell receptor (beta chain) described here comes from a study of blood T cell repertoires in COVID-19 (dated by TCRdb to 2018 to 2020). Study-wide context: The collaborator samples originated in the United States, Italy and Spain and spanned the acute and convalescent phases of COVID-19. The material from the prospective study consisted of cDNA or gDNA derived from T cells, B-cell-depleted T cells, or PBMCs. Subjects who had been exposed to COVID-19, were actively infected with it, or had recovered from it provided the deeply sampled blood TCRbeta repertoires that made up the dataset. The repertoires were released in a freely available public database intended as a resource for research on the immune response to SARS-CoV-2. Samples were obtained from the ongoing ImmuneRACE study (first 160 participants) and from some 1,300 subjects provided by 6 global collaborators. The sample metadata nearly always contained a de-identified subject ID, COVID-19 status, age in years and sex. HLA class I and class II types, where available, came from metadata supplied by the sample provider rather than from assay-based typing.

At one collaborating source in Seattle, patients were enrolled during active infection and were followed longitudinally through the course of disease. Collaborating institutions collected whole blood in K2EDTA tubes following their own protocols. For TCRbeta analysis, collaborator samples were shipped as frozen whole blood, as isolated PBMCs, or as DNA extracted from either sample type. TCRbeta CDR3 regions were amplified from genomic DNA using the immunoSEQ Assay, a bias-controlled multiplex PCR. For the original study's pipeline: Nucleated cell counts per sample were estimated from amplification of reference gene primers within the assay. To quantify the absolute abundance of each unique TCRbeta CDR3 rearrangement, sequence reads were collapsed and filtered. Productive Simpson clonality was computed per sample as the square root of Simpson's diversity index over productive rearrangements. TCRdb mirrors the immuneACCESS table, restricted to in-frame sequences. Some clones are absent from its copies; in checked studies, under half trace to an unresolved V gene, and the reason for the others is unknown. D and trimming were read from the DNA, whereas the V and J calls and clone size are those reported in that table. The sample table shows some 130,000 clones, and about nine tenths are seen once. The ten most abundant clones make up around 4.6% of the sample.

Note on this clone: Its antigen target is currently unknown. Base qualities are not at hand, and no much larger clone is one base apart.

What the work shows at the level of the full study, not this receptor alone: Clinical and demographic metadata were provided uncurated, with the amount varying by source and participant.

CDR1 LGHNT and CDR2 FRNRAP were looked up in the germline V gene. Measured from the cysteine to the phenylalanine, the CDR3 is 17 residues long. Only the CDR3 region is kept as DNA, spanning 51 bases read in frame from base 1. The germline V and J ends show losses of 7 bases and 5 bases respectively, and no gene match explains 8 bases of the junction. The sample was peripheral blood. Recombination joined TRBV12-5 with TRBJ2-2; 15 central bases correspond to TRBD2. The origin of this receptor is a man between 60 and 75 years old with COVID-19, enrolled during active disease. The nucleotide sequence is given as TGTGCTAGTGCTTGGACTAGCGGGAGGGCCGTGACCGGGGAGCTGTTTTTT. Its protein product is CASAWTSGRAVTGELFF.